A selection of T cell receptor beta chains follows, all from one sample in a study of blood T cells in healthy people across ages. MiXCR, applied by TCRdb to the 5' RACE reads, yields one record per CDR3 protein. The sample contains over 1,500,000 distinct CDR3 sequences, roughly 52% of which appear only once. Material: blood. These receptors came from a woman aged 40-49 years in good health. Each CDR3 is given with its conserved first and last residue. A D gene is named only where the DNA matches it firmly. Rows may omit the clone size; those that give it use once, few, many or a size class.

abundance: NA
v_gene: TRBV5-5
j_gene: TRBJ1-2
d_gene: TRBD1
CDR3aa: CASGDRKDRGDGYTF
CDR3nt: TGTGCCAGCGGCGACCGTAAGGACAGGGGGGATGGCTACACCTTC

abundance: NA
v_gene: TRBV18
j_gene: TRBJ2-7
d_gene: NA
CDR3aa: CASSPTVLPYEQYF
CDR3nt: TGTGCCAGCTCACCGACAGTGTTACCCTACGAGCAGTACTTC

abundance: NA
v_gene: TRBV7-2
j_gene: TRBJ2-5
d_gene: NA
CDR3aa: CASSLISRTQQETQYF
CDR3nt: TGTGCCAGCAGCTTAATATCCCGGACACAGCAAGAGACCCAGTACTTC

abundance: NA
v_gene: TRBV18
j_gene: TRBJ2-4
d_gene: NA
CDR3aa: CASSPERGAKNIQYF
CDR3nt: TGTGCCAGCTCACCAGAGAGGGGAGCCAAAAACATTCAGTACTTC

abundance: NA
v_gene: TRBV20-1
j_gene: TRBJ1-4
d_gene: NA
CDR3aa: CSASDEANEKLFF
CDR3nt: TGCAGTGCTAGTGATGAAGCTAATGAAAAACTGTTTTTT

abundance: NA
v_gene: TRBV25-1
j_gene: TRBJ2-1
d_gene: NA
CDR3aa: CASSPTLNNEQFF
CDR3nt: TGTGCCAGCAGTCCTACCCTCAACAATGAGCAGTTCTTC

abundance: NA
v_gene: TRBV27
j_gene: TRBJ2-1
d_gene: NA
CDR3aa: CASSPGDGAGKQFF
CDR3nt: TGTGCCAGCAGTCCCGGTGACGGGGCGGGGAAGCAGTTCTTC

abundance: many
v_gene: TRBV7-8
j_gene: TRBJ2-1
d_gene: NA
CDR3aa: CASSWQSYNEQFF
CDR3nt: TGTGCCAGCAGCTGGCAATCCTACAATGAGCAGTTCTTC

abundance: NA
v_gene: TRBV5-1
j_gene: TRBJ2-7
d_gene: NA
CDR3aa: CASSQQGGTVEQYF
CDR3nt: TGCGCCAGCAGCCAACAGGGTGGAACGGTCGAGCAGTACTTC

abundance: NA
v_gene: TRBV28
j_gene: TRBJ2-4
d_gene: NA
CDR3aa: CASSLRRGHRGGSVLAKNIQYF
CDR3nt: TGTGCCAGCAGCCTCCGTAGGGGCCACAGGGGAGGTTCGGTACTAGCCAAAAACATTCAGTACTTC

abundance: few
v_gene: TRBV6-2/TRBV6-3
j_gene: TRBJ2-1
d_gene: NA
CDR3aa: CASTMANQGNEQFF
CDR3nt: TGTGCCAGTACGATGGCGAATCAGGGGAATGAGCAGTTCTTC

abundance: few
v_gene: TRBV6-2/TRBV6-3
j_gene: TRBJ2-1
d_gene: TRBD2
CDR3aa: CASSYWRGSTYNEQFF
CDR3nt: TGTGCCAGCAGTTACTGGCGGGGGAGTACCTACAATGAGCAGTTCTTC

abundance: few
v_gene: TRBV4-3
j_gene: TRBJ2-3
d_gene: NA
CDR3aa: CASSQARGIADTQYF
CDR3nt: TGCGCCAGCAGCCAAGCTCGGGGGATCGCAGATACGCAGTATTTT

abundance: NA
v_gene: TRBV20-1
j_gene: TRBJ2-3
d_gene: TRBD2
CDR3aa: CSASNLAGLLTSTDTQYF
CDR3nt: TGCAGTGCTAGTAATCTAGCGGGACTCCTAACTAGCACAGATACGCAGTATTTT

abundance: NA
v_gene: TRBV27
j_gene: TRBJ2-5
d_gene: NA
CDR3aa: CTSSPLRGKSETQYF
CDR3nt: TGTACCAGCAGTCCACTCCGGGGGAAATCAGAGACCCAGTACTTC

abundance: NA
v_gene: TRBV20-1
j_gene: TRBJ1-6
d_gene: NA
CDR3aa: CSATQVELGPLHF
CDR3nt: TGCAGTGCCACCCAGGTTGAGCTAGGCCCCCTCCACTTT

abundance: NA
v_gene: TRBV20-1
j_gene: TRBJ2-1
d_gene: NA
CDR3aa: CSARGWTENEQFF
CDR3nt: TGCAGTGCTAGAGGGTGGACAGAAAATGAGCAGTTCTTC

abundance: few
v_gene: TRBV12-3/TRBV12-4
j_gene: TRBJ2-4
d_gene: TRBD1
CDR3aa: CASSLAPTGGLDIQYF
CDR3nt: TGTGCCAGCAGTTTAGCCCCCACAGGGGGCCTAGACATTCAGTACTTC

abundance: NA
v_gene: TRBV20-1
j_gene: TRBJ2-1
d_gene: NA
CDR3aa: CSADPNRANEQFF
CDR3nt: TGCAGTGCGGACCCTAACCGGGCCAATGAGCAGTTCTTC

abundance: NA
v_gene: TRBV2
j_gene: TRBJ2-5
d_gene: TRBD1
CDR3aa: CASGRDRGGETQYF
CDR3nt: TGTGCCAGCGGTCGGGACAGGGGAGGAGAGACCCAGTACTTC

abundance: NA
v_gene: TRBV27
j_gene: TRBJ1-6
d_gene: TRBD1
CDR3aa: CASSLFGQGAGRGSPLHF
CDR3nt: TGTGCCAGCAGTTTATTCGGTCAGGGGGCGGGAAGAGGTTCACCCCTCCACTTT

abundance: NA
v_gene: TRBV9
j_gene: TRBJ2-1
d_gene: TRBD2
CDR3aa: CASSVGALAGGTEQFF
CDR3nt: TGTGCCAGCAGCGTAGGAGCGCTAGCGGGGGGGACTGAGCAGTTCTTC

abundance: NA
v_gene: TRBV7-8
j_gene: TRBJ2-6
d_gene: NA
CDR3aa: CASSERQRNVLTF
CDR3nt: TGTGCCAGCAGCGAAAGACAGAGAAACGTCCTGACTTTC

abundance: NA
v_gene: TRBV7-8
j_gene: TRBJ2-1
d_gene: TRBD2
CDR3aa: CASSARLAGGPGNEQFF
CDR3nt: TGTGCCAGCAGCGCTCGACTAGCGGGGGGGCCGGGGAATGAGCAGTTCTTC

abundance: few
v_gene: TRBV4-2
j_gene: TRBJ2-4
d_gene: NA
CDR3aa: CASSQRGADNIQYF
CDR3nt: TGTGCCAGCAGCCAAAGAGGAGCGGATAACATTCAGTACTTC

abundance: NA
v_gene: TRBV7-2
j_gene: TRBJ2-1
d_gene: TRBD1
CDR3aa: CASSQAGRGLPYNEQFF
CDR3nt: TGTGCCAGCAGCCAGGCGGGCAGGGGGCTCCCCTACAATGAGCAGTTCTTC

abundance: few
v_gene: TRBV7-2
j_gene: TRBJ2-1
d_gene: NA
CDR3aa: CASSLSQFVGYNEQFF
CDR3nt: TGTGCCAGCAGCTTATCCCAGTTTGTAGGTTACAATGAGCAGTTCTTC

abundance: NA
v_gene: TRBV28
j_gene: TRBJ1-2
d_gene: NA
CDR3aa: CASRRLTSEGYTF
CDR3nt: TGTGCCAGCAGACGCCTGACATCGGAGGGCTACACCTTC

abundance: NA
v_gene: TRBV29-1
j_gene: TRBJ2-1
d_gene: TRBD2
CDR3aa: CSGSTSGGAYEQFF
CDR3nt: TGCAGCGGCTCGACTAGCGGGGGGGCGTATGAGCAGTTCTTC

abundance: few
v_gene: TRBV27
j_gene: TRBJ2-1
d_gene: NA
CDR3aa: CASSGGGVDSVNEQFF
CDR3nt: TGTGCCAGCAGTGGAGGAGGGGTTGACTCTGTGAATGAGCAGTTCTTC

abundance: NA
v_gene: TRBV7-2
j_gene: TRBJ2-1
d_gene: TRBD1
CDR3aa: CASSSPGQNYNEQFF
CDR3nt: TGTGCCAGCAGCTCGCCGGGACAGAATTACAATGAGCAGTTCTTC

abundance: NA
v_gene: TRBV6-5
j_gene: TRBJ2-5
d_gene: TRBD2
CDR3aa: CASSHPGLAGKETQYF
CDR3nt: TGTGCCAGCAGTCACCCGGGACTAGCGGGGAAAGAGACCCAGTACTTC

abundance: NA
v_gene: TRBV24-1
j_gene: TRBJ2-3
d_gene: TRBD1
CDR3aa: CATSDLGRQGARDTQYF
CDR3nt: TGTGCCACCAGTGATTTGGGGCGACAGGGGGCGAGGGATACGCAGTATTTT

abundance: NA
v_gene: TRBV12-3/TRBV12-4
j_gene: TRBJ1-1
d_gene: NA
CDR3aa: CASSLEQYTEAFF
CDR3nt: TGTGCCAGCAGTTTAGAACAGTACACTGAAGCTTTCTTT

abundance: once
v_gene: TRBV4-1
j_gene: TRBJ2-5
d_gene: TRBD2
CDR3aa: CASSQDGAGGSETQYF
CDR3nt: TGCGCCAGCAGCCAAGATGGGGCGGGGGGGTCAGAGACCCAGTACTTC

abundance: NA
v_gene: TRBV27
j_gene: TRBJ2-5
d_gene: NA
CDR3aa: CASSYLGGRPQETQYF
CDR3nt: TGTGCCAGCAGTTACCTCGGTGGCAGGCCACAAGAGACCCAGTACTTC

abundance: NA
v_gene: TRBV6-6
j_gene: TRBJ2-1
d_gene: NA
CDR3aa: CASSYSIGGEGYNEQFF
CDR3nt: TGTGCCAGCAGTTACTCGATAGGGGGGGAGGGATACAATGAGCAGTTCTTC

abundance: NA
v_gene: TRBV7-2
j_gene: TRBJ2-7
d_gene: NA
CDR3aa: CASKGRGQYNEQYF
CDR3nt: TGTGCCAGCAAGGGCCGGGGGCAATACAATGAGCAGTACTTC

abundance: NA
v_gene: TRBV3-1
j_gene: TRBJ1-5
d_gene: NA
CDR3aa: CASSRGGHQPQHF
CDR3nt: TGTGCCAGCAGCCGGGGGGGCCATCAGCCCCAGCATTTT

abundance: NA
v_gene: TRBV20-1
j_gene: TRBJ2-3
d_gene: TRBD2
CDR3aa: CSASSGTSGTDTQYF
CDR3nt: TGCAGTGCCTCCTCCGGGACTAGCGGCACAGATACGCAGTATTTT

abundance: NA
v_gene: TRBV18
j_gene: TRBJ1-1
d_gene: NA
CDR3aa: CASTAGGHTTEAFF
CDR3nt: TGTGCCAGCACTGCCGGGGGCCACACGACTGAAGCTTTCTTT

abundance: NA
v_gene: TRBV13
j_gene: TRBJ2-5
d_gene: NA
CDR3aa: CASSVASDETQYF
CDR3nt: TGTGCCAGCAGCGTAGCCAGCGATGAGACCCAGTACTTC